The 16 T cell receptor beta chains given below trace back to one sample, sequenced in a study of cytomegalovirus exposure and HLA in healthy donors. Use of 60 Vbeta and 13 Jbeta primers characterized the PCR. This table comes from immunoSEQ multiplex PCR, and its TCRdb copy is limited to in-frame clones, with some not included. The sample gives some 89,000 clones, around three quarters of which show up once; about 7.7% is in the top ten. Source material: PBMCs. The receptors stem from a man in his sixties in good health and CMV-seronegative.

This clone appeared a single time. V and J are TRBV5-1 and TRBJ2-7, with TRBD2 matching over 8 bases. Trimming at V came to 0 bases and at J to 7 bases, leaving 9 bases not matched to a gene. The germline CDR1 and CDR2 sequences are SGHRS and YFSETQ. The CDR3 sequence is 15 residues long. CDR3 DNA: TGCGCCAGCAGCTTGGAGGGTAGCGGGATCGGTGAGCAGTACTTC. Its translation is CASSLEGSGIGEQYF.

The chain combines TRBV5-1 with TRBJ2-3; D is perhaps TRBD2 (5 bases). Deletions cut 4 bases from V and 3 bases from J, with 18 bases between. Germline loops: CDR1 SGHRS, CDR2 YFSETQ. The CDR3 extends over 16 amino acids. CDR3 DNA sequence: TGCGCCAGCAGCCTCCTTCGGGCCGGAGGTACAGATACGCAGTATTTT. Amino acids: CASSLLRAGGTDTQYF.

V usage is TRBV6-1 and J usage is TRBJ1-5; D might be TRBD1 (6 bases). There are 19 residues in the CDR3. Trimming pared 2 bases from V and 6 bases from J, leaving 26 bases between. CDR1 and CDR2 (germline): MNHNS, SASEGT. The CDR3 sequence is CASSEQGYGASTRGQPQHF. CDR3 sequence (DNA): TGTGCCAGCAGTGAACAGGGGTACGGAGCCTCTACGAGGGGTCAGCCCCAGCATTTT.

Here the CDR3 reads CSADRTPEAFF. The CDR3, as DNA: TGCAGTGCAGATAGGACACCCGAAGCTTTCTTT. The genes are TRBV20-1 and TRBJ1-1; the D gene is possibly TRBD1 (5 bases). The V end was cut by 6 bases, the J end by 8 bases, with 13 bases between. Germline CDR1 reads DFQATT; CDR2 reads SNEGSKA (reference sequence). The CDR3 length is 11 residues.

CDR3 DNA: TGCGCCAGCAGCTTGAGCCGAGAGACCCAGTACTTC. Residues: CASSLSRETQYF. The V call is TRBV5-1, the J call TRBJ2-5; D unresolved. V was cut by 1 base and J by 4 bases, with 5 bases left in between. The CDR3 is 12 residues long. Germline V gene sequence: CDR1 SGHRS, CDR2 YFSETQ.

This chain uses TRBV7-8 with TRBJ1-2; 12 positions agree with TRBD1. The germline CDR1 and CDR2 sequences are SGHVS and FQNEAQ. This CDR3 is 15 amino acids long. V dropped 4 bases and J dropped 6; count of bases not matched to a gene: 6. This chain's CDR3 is CASSSRDRGRDGYTF. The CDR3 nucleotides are TGTGCCAGCAGCTCCCGGGACAGGGGGCGAGATGGCTACACCTTC.

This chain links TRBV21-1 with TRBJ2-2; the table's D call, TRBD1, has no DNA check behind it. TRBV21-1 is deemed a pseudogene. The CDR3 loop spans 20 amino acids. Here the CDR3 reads CASSKEEGTGRPANTGELFF. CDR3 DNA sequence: TGTGCCAGCAGCAAAGAGGAAGGGACAGGGAGGCCCGCGAACACCGGGGAGCTGTTTTTT.

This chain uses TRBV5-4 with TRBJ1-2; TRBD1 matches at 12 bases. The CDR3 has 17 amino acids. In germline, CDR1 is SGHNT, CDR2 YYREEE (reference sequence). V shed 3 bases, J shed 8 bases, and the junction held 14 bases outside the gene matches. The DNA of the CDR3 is TGTGCCAGCAGCTCAAATGCCCGGGACAGGGGGCAAGGGGGCTACACCTTC. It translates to CASSSNARDRGQGGYTF.

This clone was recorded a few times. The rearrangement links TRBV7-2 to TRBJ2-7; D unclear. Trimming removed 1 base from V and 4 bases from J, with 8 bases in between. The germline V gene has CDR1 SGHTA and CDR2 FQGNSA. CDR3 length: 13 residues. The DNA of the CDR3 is TGTGCCAGCAGCTTAGTATATTTTTACGAGCAGTACTTC. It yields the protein CASSLVYFYEQYF.

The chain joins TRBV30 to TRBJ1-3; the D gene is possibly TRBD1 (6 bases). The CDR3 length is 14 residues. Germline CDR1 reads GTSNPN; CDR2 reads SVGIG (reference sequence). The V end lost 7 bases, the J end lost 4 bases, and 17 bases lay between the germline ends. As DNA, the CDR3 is TGTGCCTACGAGTGGGGGGGCGAAGGAAACACCATATATTTT. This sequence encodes CAYEWGGEGNTIYF. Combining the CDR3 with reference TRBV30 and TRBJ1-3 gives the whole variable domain SQTIHQWPATLVQPVGSPLSLECTVEGTSNPNLYWYRQAAGRGLQLLFYSVGIGQISSEVPQNLSASRPQDRQFILSSKKLLLSDSGFYLCAYEWGGEGNTIYFGEGSWLTVV.

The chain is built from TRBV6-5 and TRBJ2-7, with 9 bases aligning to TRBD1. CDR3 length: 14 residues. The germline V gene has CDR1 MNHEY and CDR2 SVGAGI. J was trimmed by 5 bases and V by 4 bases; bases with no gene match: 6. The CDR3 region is CASSSTGGGNEQYF. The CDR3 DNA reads TGTGCCAGCAGTTCGACAGGGGGAGGGAACGAGCAGTACTTC.

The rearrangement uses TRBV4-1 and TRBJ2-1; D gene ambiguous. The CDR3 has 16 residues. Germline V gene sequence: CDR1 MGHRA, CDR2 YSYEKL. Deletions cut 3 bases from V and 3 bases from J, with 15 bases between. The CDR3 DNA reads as TGCGCCAGCAGCCACATAGCCGCCGCCCTCTACAATGAGCAGTTCTTC. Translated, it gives CASSHIAAALYNEQFF.

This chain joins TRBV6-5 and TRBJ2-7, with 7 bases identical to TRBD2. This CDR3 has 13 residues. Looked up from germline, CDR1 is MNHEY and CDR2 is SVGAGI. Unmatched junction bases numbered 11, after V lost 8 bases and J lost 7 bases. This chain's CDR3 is CASFSGRAWEQYF. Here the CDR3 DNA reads TGTGCCAGCTTTAGTGGGAGGGCATGGGAGCAGTACTTC.

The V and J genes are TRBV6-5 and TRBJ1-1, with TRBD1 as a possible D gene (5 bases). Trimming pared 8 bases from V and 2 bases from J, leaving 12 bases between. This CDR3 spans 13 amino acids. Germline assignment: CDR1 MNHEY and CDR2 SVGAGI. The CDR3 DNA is TGTGCCAGCGGGGGGGACGGCAACACTGAAGCTTTCTTT. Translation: CASGGDGNTEAFF.

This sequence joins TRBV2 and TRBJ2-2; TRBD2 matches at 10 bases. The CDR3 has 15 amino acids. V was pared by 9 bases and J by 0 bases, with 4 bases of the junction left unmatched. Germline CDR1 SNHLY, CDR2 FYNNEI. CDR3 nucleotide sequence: TGTGCCAGTCTAGCGGGAGCCGCGAACACCGGGGAGCTGTTTTTT. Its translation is CASLAGAANTGELFF. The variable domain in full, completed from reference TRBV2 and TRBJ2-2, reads EPEVTQTPSHQVTQMGQEVILRCVPISNHLYFYWYRQILGQKVEFLVSFYNNEISEKSEIFDDQFSVERPDGSNFTLKIRSTKLEDSAMYFCASLAGAANTGELFFGEGSRLTVL.

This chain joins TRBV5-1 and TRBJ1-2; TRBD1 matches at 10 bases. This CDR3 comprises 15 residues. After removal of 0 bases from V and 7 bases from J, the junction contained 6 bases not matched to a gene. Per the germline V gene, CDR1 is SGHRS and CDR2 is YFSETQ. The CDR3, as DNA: TGCGCCAGCAGCTTGGAGACAGGGGGCCCAGCTGGCTACACCTTC. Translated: CASSLETGGPAGYTF. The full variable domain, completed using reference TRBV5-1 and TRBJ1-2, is KAGVTQTPRYLIKTRGQQVTLSCSPISGHRSVSWYQQTPGQGLQFLFEYFSETQRNKGNFPGRFSGRQFSNSRSEMNVSTLELGDSALYLCASSLETGGPAGYTFGSGTRLTVV.